This T cell receptor beta chain originates from a study of T cell repertoires in cytomegalovirus infection. For the study at large: The public TCR beta signatures pointed to both CMV infection and matching HLA type.

The V gene's germline CDR1 is MNHEY and CDR2 SVGEGT. The CDR3 contains 15 residues. The J segment lost 0 bases and the V segment lost 6 bases, leaving 8 bases of the junction unmatched. One entry per CDR3 protein results from TCRdb running MiXCR on the reads. The profile shows a few hundred thousand distinct CDR3 sequences, approximately 40% of them singletons. This clonotype has more than one count but fewer than ten. What it binds is not known. The TCR was taken from a human donor in good health (CMV status not recorded). Some clones in this sample may be carry-over from other donors' samples. This chain links TRBV6-2 or TRBV6-3 with TRBJ2-7, with 7 nucleotides matching TRBD2. Sample: cultured PBMCs, taken from culture after CMV antigen stimulation. The CDR3 protein is CASRRLAPSSYEQYF. The CDR3 DNA is TGTGCCAGCAGACGACTAGCCCCGAGCTCCTACGAGCAGTACTTC.